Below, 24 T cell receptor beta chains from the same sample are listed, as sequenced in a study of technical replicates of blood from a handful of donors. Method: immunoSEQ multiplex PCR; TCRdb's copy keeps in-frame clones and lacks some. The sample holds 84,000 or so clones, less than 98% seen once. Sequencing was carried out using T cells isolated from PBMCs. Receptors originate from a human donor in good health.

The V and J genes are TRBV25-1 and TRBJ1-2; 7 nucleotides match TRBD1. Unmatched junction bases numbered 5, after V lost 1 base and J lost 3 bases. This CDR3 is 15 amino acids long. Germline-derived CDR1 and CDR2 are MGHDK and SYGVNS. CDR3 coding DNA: TGTGCCAGCAGTGAATCAAACACAGGGGACTATGGCTACACCTTC. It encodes CASSESNTGDYGYTF.

CDR3 region: CASSTSAGTGELFF. In nucleotides, the CDR3 is TGTGCCAGTAGCACCTCAGCGGGCACCGGGGAGCTGTTTTTT. The chain employs TRBV19 and TRBJ2-2, with a possible D match to TRBD2 (6 bases). The V end lost 6 bases, the J end lost 4 bases, and 12 bases lay between the germline ends. This CDR3 spans 14 amino acids. Germline V gene lookup returns CDR1 LNHDA and CDR2 SQIVND (reference sequence).

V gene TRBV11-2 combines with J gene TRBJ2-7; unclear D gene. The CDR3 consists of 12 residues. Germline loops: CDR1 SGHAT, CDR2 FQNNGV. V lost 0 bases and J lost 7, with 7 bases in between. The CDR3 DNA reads TGTGCCAGCAGCTTAGACTACGGGGAGCAGTACTTC. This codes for CASSLDYGEQYF.

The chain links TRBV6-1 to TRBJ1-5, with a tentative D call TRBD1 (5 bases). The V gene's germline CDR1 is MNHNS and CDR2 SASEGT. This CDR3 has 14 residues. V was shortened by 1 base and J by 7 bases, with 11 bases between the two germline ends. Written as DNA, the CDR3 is TGTGCCAGCAGTGAAGGGGTTCGGGGGCAGCCCCAGCATTTT. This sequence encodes CASSEGVRGQPQHF.

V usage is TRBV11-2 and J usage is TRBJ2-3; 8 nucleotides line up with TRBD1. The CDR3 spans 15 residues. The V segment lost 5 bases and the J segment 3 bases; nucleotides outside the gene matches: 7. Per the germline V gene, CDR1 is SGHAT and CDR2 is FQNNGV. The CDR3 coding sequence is TGTGCCAGCAGCCCGGGACAGGTGTCGACAGATACGCAGTATTTT. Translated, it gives CASSPGQVSTDTQYF.

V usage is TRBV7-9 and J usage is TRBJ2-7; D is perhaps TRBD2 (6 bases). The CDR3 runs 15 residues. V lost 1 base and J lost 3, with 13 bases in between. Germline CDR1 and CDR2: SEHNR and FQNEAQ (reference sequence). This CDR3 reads CASSLGGSGDYEQYF. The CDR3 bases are TGTGCCAGCAGCTTAGGGGGTAGCGGAGACTACGAGCAGTACTTC.

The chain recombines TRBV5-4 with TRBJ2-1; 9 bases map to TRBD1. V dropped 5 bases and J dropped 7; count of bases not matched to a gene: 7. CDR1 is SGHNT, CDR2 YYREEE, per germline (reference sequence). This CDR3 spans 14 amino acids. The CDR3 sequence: CASRTGTGMNEQFF. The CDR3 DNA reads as TGTGCCAGCAGGACCGGGACAGGGATGAATGAGCAGTTCTTC.

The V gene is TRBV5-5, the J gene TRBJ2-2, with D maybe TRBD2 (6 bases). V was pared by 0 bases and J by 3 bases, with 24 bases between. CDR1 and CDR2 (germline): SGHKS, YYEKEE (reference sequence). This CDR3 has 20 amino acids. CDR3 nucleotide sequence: TGTGCCAGCAGCTTGGCGGAGGGGCATGGTATCCCCTTGCACACCGGGGAGCTGTTTTTT. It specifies CASSLAEGHGIPLHTGELFF.

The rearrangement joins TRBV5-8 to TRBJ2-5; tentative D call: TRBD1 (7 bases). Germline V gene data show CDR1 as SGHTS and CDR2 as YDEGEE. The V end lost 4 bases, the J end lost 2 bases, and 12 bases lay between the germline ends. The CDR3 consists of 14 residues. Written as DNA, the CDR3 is TGTGCCAGCAGCGTACAGGGGAGGCAAGAGACCCAGTACTTC. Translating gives CASSVQGRQETQYF. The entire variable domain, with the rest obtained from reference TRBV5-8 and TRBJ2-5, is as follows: EAGVTQSPTHLIKTRGQQATLRCSPISGHTSVYWYQQALGLGLQFLLWYDEGEERNRGNFPPRFSGRQFPNYSSELNVNALELEDSALYLCASSVQGRQETQYFGPGTRLLVL.

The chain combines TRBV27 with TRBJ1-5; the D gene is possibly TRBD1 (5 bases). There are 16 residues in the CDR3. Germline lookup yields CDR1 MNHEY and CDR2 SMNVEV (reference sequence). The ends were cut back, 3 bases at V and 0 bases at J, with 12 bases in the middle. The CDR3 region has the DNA TGTGCCAGCAGTTTCTCGGGACTGCGTAGCAATCAGCCCCAGCATTTT. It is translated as CASSFSGLRSNQPQHF.

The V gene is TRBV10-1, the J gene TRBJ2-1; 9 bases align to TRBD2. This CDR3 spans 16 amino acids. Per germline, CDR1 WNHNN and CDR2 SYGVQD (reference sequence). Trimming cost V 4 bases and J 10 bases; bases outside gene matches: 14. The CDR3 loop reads CASSGEPGLAVGEQFF. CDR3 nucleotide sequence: TGCGCCAGCAGTGGGGAACCGGGACTAGCCGTTGGCGAGCAGTTCTTC.

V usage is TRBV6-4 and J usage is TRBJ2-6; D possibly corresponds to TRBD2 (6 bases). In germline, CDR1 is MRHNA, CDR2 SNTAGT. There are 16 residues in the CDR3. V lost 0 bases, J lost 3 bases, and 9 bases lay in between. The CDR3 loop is CASSDSGGLGANVLTF. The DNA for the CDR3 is TGTGCCAGCAGTGACTCCGGAGGGCTTGGGGCCAACGTCCTGACTTTC.

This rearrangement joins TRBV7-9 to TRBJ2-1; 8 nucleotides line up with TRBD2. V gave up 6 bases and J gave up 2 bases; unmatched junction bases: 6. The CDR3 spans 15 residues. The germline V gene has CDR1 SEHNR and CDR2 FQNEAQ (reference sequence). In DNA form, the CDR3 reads TGTGCCAGCAGACGGAGCGGGAGCCCCTACAATGAGCAGTTCTTC. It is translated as CASRRSGSPYNEQFF.

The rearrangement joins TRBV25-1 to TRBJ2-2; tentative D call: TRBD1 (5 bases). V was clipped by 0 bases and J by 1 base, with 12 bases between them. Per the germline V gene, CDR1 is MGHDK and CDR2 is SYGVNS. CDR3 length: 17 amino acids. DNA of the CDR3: TGTGCCAGCAGTGAATACCCCGGGCAGGGGAACACCGGGGAGCTGTTTTTT. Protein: CASSEYPGQGNTGELFF.

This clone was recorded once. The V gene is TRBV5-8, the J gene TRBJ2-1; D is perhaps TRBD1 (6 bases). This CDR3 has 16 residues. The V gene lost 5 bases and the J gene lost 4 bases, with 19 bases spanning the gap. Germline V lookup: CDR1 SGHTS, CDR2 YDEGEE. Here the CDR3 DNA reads TGTGCCAGCAGTTCCCTTCCAGGGGCGAGGTACAATGAGCAGTTCTTC. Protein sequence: CASSSLPGARYNEQFF. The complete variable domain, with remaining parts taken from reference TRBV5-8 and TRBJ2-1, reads EAGVTQSPTHLIKTRGQQATLRCSPISGHTSVYWYQQALGLGLQFLLWYDEGEERNRGNFPPRFSGRQFPNYSSELNVNALELEDSALYLCASSSLPGARYNEQFFGPGTRLTVL.

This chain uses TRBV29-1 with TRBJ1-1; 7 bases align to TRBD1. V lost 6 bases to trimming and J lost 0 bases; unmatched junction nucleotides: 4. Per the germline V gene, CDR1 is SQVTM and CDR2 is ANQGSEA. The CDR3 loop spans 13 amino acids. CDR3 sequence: CSVGDRVNTEAFF. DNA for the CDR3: TGCAGCGTGGGAGACAGGGTGAACACTGAAGCTTTCTTT. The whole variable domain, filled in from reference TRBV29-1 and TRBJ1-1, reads SAVISQKPSRDICQRGTSLTIQCQVDSQVTMMFWYRQQPGQSLTLIATANQGSEATYESGFVIDKFPISRPNLTFSTLTVSNMSPEDSSIYLCSVGDRVNTEAFFGQGTRLTVV.

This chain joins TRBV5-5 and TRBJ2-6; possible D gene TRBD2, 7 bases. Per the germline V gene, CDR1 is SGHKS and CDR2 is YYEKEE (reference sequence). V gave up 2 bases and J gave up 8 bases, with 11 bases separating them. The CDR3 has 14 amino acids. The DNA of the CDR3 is TGTGCCAGCAGCTTAGGGGGGGCACCCAACGTCCTGACTTTC. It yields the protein CASSLGGAPNVLTF. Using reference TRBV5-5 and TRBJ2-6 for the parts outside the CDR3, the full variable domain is DAGVTQSPTHLIKTRGQQVTLRCSPISGHKSVSWYQQVLGQGPQFIFQYYEKEERGRGNFPDRFSARQFPNYSSELNVNALLLGDSALYLCASSLGGAPNVLTFGAGSRLTVL.

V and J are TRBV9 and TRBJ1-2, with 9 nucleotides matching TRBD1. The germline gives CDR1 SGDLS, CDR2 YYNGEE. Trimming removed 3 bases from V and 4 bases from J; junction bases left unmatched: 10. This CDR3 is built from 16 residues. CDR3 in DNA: TGTGCCAGCAGCGACGGAGCCGGGACAGGGCTCTATGGCTACACCTTC. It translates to CASSDGAGTGLYGYTF.

CDR3 residues: CASSFKGAQPQHF. The CDR3, as DNA: TGTGCCAGCAGTTTTAAGGGGGCTCAGCCCCAGCATTTT. This chain joins TRBV28 and TRBJ1-5; 7 nucleotides agree with TRBD1. CDR3 length: 13 residues. Germline V gives CDR1 MDHEN, CDR2 SYDVKM. J gave up 6 bases and V 3 bases, and 2 bases lay outside the gene matches.

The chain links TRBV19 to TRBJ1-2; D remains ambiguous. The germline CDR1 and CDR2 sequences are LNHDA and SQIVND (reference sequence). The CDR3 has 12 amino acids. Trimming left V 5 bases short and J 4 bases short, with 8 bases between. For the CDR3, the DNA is TGTGCCAGTAGTCCGATTAGCTATGGCTACACCTTC. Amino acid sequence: CASSPISYGYTF.

The CDR3 bases are TGCGCCAGCGGACAGGGGTTAGAGACCCAGTACTTC. Translation gives CASGQGLETQYF. The chain recombines TRBV5-1 with TRBJ2-5, with 9 bases fitting TRBD1. CDR3 size: 12 residues. V trimming: 7 bases; J trimming: 4 bases; junction bases outside the gene matches: 2. CDR1 and CDR2 (germline): SGHRS, YFSETQ.

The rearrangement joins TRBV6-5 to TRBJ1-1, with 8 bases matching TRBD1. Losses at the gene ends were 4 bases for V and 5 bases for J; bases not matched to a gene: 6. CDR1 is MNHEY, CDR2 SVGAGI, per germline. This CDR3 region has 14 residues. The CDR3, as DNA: TGTGCCAGCAGTTGGTACAGGGGGGTAACTGAAGCTTTCTTT. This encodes CASSWYRGVTEAFF.

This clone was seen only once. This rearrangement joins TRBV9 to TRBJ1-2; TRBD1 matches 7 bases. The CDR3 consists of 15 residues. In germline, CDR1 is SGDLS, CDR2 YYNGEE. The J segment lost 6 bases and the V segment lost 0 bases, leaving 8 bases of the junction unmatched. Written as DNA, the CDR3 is TGTGCCAGCAGCGTAGACGCACCCGGGACAGATGGCTACACCTTC. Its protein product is CASSVDAPGTDGYTF.

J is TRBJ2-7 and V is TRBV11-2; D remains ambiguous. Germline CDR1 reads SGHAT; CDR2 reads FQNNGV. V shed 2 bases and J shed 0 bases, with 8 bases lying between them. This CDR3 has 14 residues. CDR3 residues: CASSLPVRSYEQYF. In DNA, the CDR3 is TGTGCCAGCAGCTTACCGGTGCGCTCCTACGAGCAGTACTTC.